This T cell receptor (beta chain) appears in the sequencing data of a study of T cell repertoires in cytomegalovirus infection. Via MiXCR, TCRdb re-called the reads, giving one row per CDR3 protein. The table records approximately 6,100 distinct CDR3 sequences, 50% to 60% of them present only once. General observations from the study: Cumulative frequency of public TCR beta families picked out carriers of CMV plus the relevant HLA. Predominance within the ex vivo response was attributable to HLA-C-restricted CMV-specific TCR beta clonotypes.

The CDR3 has 14 amino acids. Germline CDR1 and CDR2: SGHVS and FQNEAQ. As to this clonotype: The antigen remains undetermined. A read error may account for a junction end that differs from germline.

The V and J genes are TRBV7-8 and TRBJ2-7; no firm D call. Material: PBMCs, sequenced either directly or after in vitro stimulation (not recorded which). The origin of this receptor is a human donor in good health (CMV status not recorded). Some clones in this sample may be carry-over from other donors' samples. CDR3 sequence (DNA): TGTGCCCTCAGCTGGTCCACCCCTGGCTACGAGCATTACTTC. Amino acids: CALSWSTPGYEHYF.